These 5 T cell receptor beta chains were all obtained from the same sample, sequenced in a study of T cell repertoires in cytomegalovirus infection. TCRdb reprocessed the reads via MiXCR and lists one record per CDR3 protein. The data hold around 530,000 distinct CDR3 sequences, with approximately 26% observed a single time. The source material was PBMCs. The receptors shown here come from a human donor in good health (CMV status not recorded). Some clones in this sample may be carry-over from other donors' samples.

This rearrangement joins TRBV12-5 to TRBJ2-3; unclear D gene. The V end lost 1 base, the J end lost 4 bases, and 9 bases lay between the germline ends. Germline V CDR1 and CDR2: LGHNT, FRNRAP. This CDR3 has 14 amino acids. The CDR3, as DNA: TGTGCTAGTGGTTTGGGCGTAGCATCAGATACGCAGTATTTT. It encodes CASGLGVASDTQYF.

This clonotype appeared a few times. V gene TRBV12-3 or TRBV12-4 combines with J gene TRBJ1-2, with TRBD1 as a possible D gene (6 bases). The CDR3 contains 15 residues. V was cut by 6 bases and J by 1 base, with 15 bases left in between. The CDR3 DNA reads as TGTGCCAGCAGCCCCGGCGCACAGGGTAACTATGGCTACACCTTC. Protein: CASSPGAQGNYGYTF.

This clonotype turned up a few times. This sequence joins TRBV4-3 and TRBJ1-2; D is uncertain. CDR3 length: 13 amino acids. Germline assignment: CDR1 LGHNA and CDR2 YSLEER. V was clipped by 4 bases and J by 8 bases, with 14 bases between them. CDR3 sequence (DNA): TGCGCCAGCAGCCCGGACGGCGTGAAGGGCTACACCTTC. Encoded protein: CASSPDGVKGYTF.

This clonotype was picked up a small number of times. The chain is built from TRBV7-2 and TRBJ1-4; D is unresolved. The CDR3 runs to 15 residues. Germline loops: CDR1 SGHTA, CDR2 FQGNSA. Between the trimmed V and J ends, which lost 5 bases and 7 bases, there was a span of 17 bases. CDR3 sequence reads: CASSPGMRPGEKLFF. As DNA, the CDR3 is TGTGCCAGCAGCCCCGGGATGAGGCCGGGTGAAAAACTGTTTTTT.

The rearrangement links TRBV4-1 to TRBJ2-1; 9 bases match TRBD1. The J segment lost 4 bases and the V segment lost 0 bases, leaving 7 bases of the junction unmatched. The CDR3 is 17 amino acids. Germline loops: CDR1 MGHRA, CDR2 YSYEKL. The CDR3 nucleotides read TGCGCCAGCAGCCAAGAAGGAGGGACAGGGTATTACAATGAGCAGTTCTTC. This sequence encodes CASSQEGGTGYYNEQFF.